This is a list of T cell receptor beta chains from one sample in a study of blood T cell repertoires in COVID-19. Data came from immunoSEQ multiplex PCR; TCRdb stores just in-frame clones and leaves some out. The profile shows about 270,000 clones, about four fifths of them singletons. Sequenced sample: peripheral blood. The receptors here all came from a woman aged 45 to 65 who had recovered from COVID-19. Each CDR3 is given with its conserved first and last residue. D genes are given only for firm matches. The size of a clone is reported for some rows only, either as once, few or many, or as a class for expanded clones.

d_call	clone_size	cdr3_length	j_call	v_call	cdr3_nt	cdr3_aa
TRBD1	NA	17	TRBJ2-2	TRBV19	TGTGCCAGTAGGGGACAGGGGGCGTATGGGCTAGCCGGGGAGCTGTTTTTT	CASRGQGAYGLAGELFF
NA	NA	11	TRBJ1-1	TRBV27	TGTGCCAGCAGTCGGGGAACTGAAGCTTTCTTT	CASSRGTEAFF
TRBD1	NA	15	TRBJ1-1	TRBV5-6	TGTGCCAGCAGCCCCGCACAGGGGGCAAACACTGAAGCTTTCTTT	CASSPAQGANTEAFF
NA	NA	13	TRBJ1-5	TRBV7-2	TGTGCCAGCAGCTTAGGCGGTTCTCAGCCCCAGCATTTT	CASSLGGSQPQHF
NA	once	18	TRBJ2-3	TRBV9	TGTGCCAGCAGCGTAAGTCCGGGAGCTGGTACGCGCACAGATACGCAGTATTTT	CASSVSPGAGTRTDTQYF
NA	NA	15	TRBJ1-4	TRBV14	TGTGCCAGCAGCCAGGGGGGGGGCGCCGGTGAAAAACTGTTTTTT	CASSQGGGAGEKLFF
TRBD2	once	16	TRBJ2-7	TRBV5-1	TGCGCCAGCAGCGCGGGACTAGCGGGAGGTACCTACGAGCAGTACTTC	CASSAGLAGGTYEQYF
TRBD2	few	16	TRBJ2-1	TRBV5-6	TGTGCCAGCAGCTCGGGACTAGCGGCCTCCTACAATGAGCAGTTCTTC	CASSSGLAASYNEQFF
TRBD1	NA	15	TRBJ2-7	TRBV4-3	TGCGCCAGCAGCCAAGGGGACAGGGGGCCCTACGAGCAGTACTTC	CASSQGDRGPYEQYF
NA	few	17	TRBJ1-2	TRBV5-1	TGCGCCAGCAGCTTGGGGCCAGAACCATCATCTTACTATGGCTACACCTTC	CASSLGPEPSSYYGYTF
NA	NA	15	TRBJ2-5	TRBV15	TGTGCCACCAGCAGAGATCAGTCAGCAGGAGAGACCCAGTACTTC	CATSRDQSAGETQYF
NA	once	12	TRBJ2-1	TRBV24-1	TGTGCCACCGCCGGGGGGCACGATGAGCAGTTCTTC	CATAGGHDEQFF
NA	NA	13	TRBJ2-7	TRBV30	TGTGCCTGGGCCCCAGCCGTCTTCAGGGAGCAGTACTTC	CAWAPAVFREQYF
NA	NA	13	TRBJ1-2	TRBV7-9	TGTGCCAGCAGCCCGAGCCATGACTATGGCTACACCTTC	CASSPSHDYGYTF
NA	NA	16	TRBJ2-7	TRBV10-2	TGCGCCAGCGGCCCCTTAGGGGTTTCGGGCCCCTACGAGCAGTACTTC	CASGPLGVSGPYEQYF
NA	NA	13	TRBJ2-1	TRBV7-3	TGTGCCAGCAGCGCCAACTCCGAAGGGGCGCAGTTCTTC	CASSANSEGAQFF
TRBD1	NA	15	TRBJ1-1	TRBV9	TGTGCCAGCAGCGTAGGAGACAGGGGGGTTTCTGAAGCTTTCTTT	CASSVGDRGVSEAFF
TRBD2	NA	17	TRBJ2-1	TRBV18	TGTGCCAGCTCACCACGGCGACTAGCCAGCTCCTACAATGAGCAGTTCTTC	CASSPRRLASSYNEQFF
TRBD2	NA	13	TRBJ2-1	TRBV7-3	TGTGCCAGCAGCTCGACTAGCGACAATGAGCAGTTCTTC	CASSSTSDNEQFF
NA	NA	12	TRBJ1-2	TRBV12-3/TRBV12-4	TGTGCCAGCAGTTTGGGGCACTATGGCTACACCTTC	CASSLGHYGYTF
NA	few	14	TRBJ1-2	TRBV5-1	TGCGCCAGCAGCTTGTTAGGGGTTATCTATGGCTACACCTTC	CASSLLGVIYGYTF
NA	NA	14	TRBJ2-7	TRBV6-2/TRBV6-3	TGTGCCAGCAGTTACGGTCGGAGTGTGTACGAGCAGTACTTC	CASSYGRSVYEQYF
TRBD1	NA	15	TRBJ2-7	TRBV2	TGTGCCAGCAGTTGGGACAGGTCCTCCCCCGACGAGCAGTACTTC	CASSWDRSSPDEQYF
TRBD2	NA	15	TRBJ2-7	TRBV14	TGTGCCAGCAGCCAAAGAGCGGGGGGGCGGTACGAGCAGTACTTC	CASSQRAGGRYEQYF
TRBD2	NA	17	TRBJ2-3	TRBV4-2	TGTGCCAGCAGCCAACCGGGGACTAGCGGAGTCACAGATACGCAGTATTTT	CASSQPGTSGVTDTQYF